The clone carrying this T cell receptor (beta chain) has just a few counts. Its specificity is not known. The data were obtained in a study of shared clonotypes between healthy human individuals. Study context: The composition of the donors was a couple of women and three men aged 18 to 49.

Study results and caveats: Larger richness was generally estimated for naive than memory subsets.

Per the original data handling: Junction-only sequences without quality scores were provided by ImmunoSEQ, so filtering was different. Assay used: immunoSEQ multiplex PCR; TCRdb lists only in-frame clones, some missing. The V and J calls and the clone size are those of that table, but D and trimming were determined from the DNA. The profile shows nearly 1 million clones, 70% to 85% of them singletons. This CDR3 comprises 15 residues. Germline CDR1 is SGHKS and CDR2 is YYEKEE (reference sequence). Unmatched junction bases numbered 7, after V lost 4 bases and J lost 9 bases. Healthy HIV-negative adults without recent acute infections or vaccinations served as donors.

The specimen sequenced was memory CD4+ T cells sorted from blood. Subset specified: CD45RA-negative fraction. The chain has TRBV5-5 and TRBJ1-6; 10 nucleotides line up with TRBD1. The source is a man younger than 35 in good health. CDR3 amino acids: CASSVPGQGTSPLHF. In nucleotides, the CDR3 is TGTGCCAGCAGCGTGCCGGGACAGGGGACTTCACCCCTCCACTTT.